This passage covers 22 T cell receptor beta chains from one sample sequenced in a study of shared clonotypes between healthy human individuals. Libraries were prepared by immunoSEQ multiplex PCR; TCRdb keeps only in-frame clonotypes and omits some of them. The sample includes around 690,000 clones, less than 95% of them seen just once. The sample was memory CD8+ T cells from PBMCs. Subset reported: CD45RO+ cells pooled with CCR7-negative TemRA cells. The origin of the receptors is a man aged 18 to 29 in good health. Some clones in this sample may be carry-over from other donors' samples.

V is TRBV7-6 and J is TRBJ1-1, with a tentative D call TRBD1 (5 bases). Trimming removed 5 bases at V and 3 bases at J, with 16 bases between. Germline CDR1 is SGHVS and CDR2 is FNYEAQ. The CDR3 covers 15 residues. CDR3 loop: CASSGRLGEDTEAFF. In nucleotides, the CDR3 is TGTGCCAGCAGCGGGAGGCTAGGGGAGGACACTGAAGCTTTCTTT.

J is TRBJ2-7 and V is TRBV10-1; TRBD2 might be the D (6 bases). V dropped 2 bases and J dropped 0 bases, with 14 bases sitting between them. This CDR3 comprises 16 residues. Germline values: CDR1 WNHNN, CDR2 SYGVQD (reference sequence). CDR3 amino acids: CASSEGSAGTSYEQYF. For the CDR3, the DNA is TGCGCCAGCAGTGAGGGGTCGGCGGGGACCTCCTACGAGCAGTACTTC.

This chain connects TRBV28 to TRBJ2-7, with D perhaps TRBD1 (6 bases). Per the germline V gene, CDR1 is MDHEN and CDR2 is SYDVKM. Trimming shortened V by 5 bases and J by 7 bases, and 15 bases separated the two germline ends. This CDR3 has 13 amino acids. CDR3 loop: CASSAYVGTEQYF. The CDR3 DNA follows: TGTGCCAGCAGTGCCTACGTCGGGACAGAGCAGTACTTC.

The chain has TRBV29-1 and TRBJ1-2; D is possibly TRBD1 (6 bases). This CDR3 has 14 residues. Germline V gene sequence: CDR1 SQVTM, CDR2 ANQGSEA. The ends were cut back, 5 bases at V and 4 bases at J, with 17 bases in the middle. The CDR3 region has the DNA TGCAGCGTTACTTCAGGGGAGGAGAGCTATGGCTACACCTTC. This sequence encodes CSVTSGEESYGYTF. Drawing the rest from reference TRBV29-1 and TRBJ1-2, the complete variable domain is SAVISQKPSRDICQRGTSLTIQCQVDSQVTMMFWYRQQPGQSLTLIATANQGSEATYESGFVIDKFPISRPNLTFSTLTVSNMSPEDSSIYLCSVTSGEESYGYTFGSGTRLTVV.

The chain couples TRBV19 to TRBJ2-6, with no clear D. Trimming stripped 3 bases from V and 0 bases from J, with 12 bases between. CDR1 and CDR2 from the germline V gene are LNHDA and SQIVND (reference sequence). This CDR3 comprises 17 residues. CDR3 DNA sequence: TGTGCCAGTAGTATGGGTCTTTCCTACTCTGGGGCCAACGTCCTGACTTTC. Translated, it gives CASSMGLSYSGANVLTF.

The rearrangement uses TRBV7-8 and TRBJ2-3, with D hard to call. The CDR3 is 13 residues long. Germline V lookup: CDR1 SGHVS, CDR2 FQNEAQ. The CDR3 spells CAIRSESTDTQYF. DNA of the CDR3: TGTGCGATACGGTCAGAGAGCACAGATACGCAGTATTTT.

The chain has TRBV28 and TRBJ2-3; D remains ambiguous. CDR1 MDHEN and CDR2 SYDVKM come from the germline V gene. CDR3 length: 14 residues. V lost 3 bases and J 2 bases, leaving 9 bases between the germline ends. The CDR3 region is CASSLGENTDTQYF. In DNA, the CDR3 is TGTGCCAGCAGTTTGGGCGAAAACACAGATACGCAGTATTTT.

The V gene is TRBV6-1, the J gene TRBJ1-1; a possible D gene is TRBD1 (5 bases). There are 15 residues in the CDR3. Between the trimmed V and J ends, which lost 0 bases and 0 bases, there was a span of 8 bases. From germline, CDR1 is MNHNS and CDR2 SASEGT. The CDR3 reads CASSEAWGMNTEAFF. CDR3 nucleotides: TGTGCCAGCAGTGAAGCTTGGGGCATGAACACTGAAGCTTTCTTT.

This rearrangement joins TRBV6-5 to TRBJ2-3; TRBD2 matches 9 bases. Germline V gene data show CDR1 as MNHEY and CDR2 as SVGAGI. After removal of 6 bases from V and 4 bases from J, the junction contained 8 bases not matched to a gene. This CDR3 is built from 15 residues. CDR3 coding DNA: TGTGCCAGCAGCGAGGGCGGGAGGGGCTCAGATACGCAGTATTTT. The encoded protein is CASSEGGRGSDTQYF.

This sequence joins TRBV2 and TRBJ2-4; D is unclear. The V end was cut by 7 bases, the J end by 5 bases, with 9 bases between. CDR1 and CDR2 (germline): SNHLY, FYNNEI. The CDR3 contains 12 residues. Here the CDR3 DNA reads TGTGCCAGCACCGCGAGGCAAAACATTCAGTACTTC. Amino acids: CASTARQNIQYF.

The chain is built from TRBV27 and TRBJ2-1; TRBD2 matches 11 bases. CDR3 length: 18 amino acids. Germline CDR1 and CDR2: MNHEY and SMNVEV (reference sequence). Losses at the gene ends were 4 bases for V and 8 bases for J; bases not matched to a gene: 16. DNA of the CDR3: TGTGCCAGCAGTTCGCTCGAGGTAGCGGGAGGGTCGGACTATGAGCAGTTCTTC. Encoded protein: CASSSLEVAGGSDYEQFF.

The J gene is TRBJ2-1, the V gene TRBV29-1; 7 nucleotides align to TRBD1. Losses at the gene ends were 6 bases for V and 7 bases for J; bases not matched to a gene: 3. Per the germline V gene, CDR1 is SQVTM and CDR2 is ANQGSEA. The CDR3 has 11 residues. Here the CDR3 reads CSVGTENEQFF. Here the CDR3 DNA reads TGCAGCGTCGGGACAGAGAATGAGCAGTTCTTC.

The V gene is TRBV10-3, the J gene TRBJ2-7; D is possibly TRBD2 (7 bases). Germline V gene sequence: CDR1 ENHRY, CDR2 SYGVKD. The CDR3 extends over 20 amino acids. V was pared by 4 bases and J by 3 bases, with 31 bases between. The CDR3 here is CAISVMGPSGQNSPFYEQYF. CDR3 in DNA: TGTGCCATCAGTGTAATGGGTCCTAGCGGACAGAATTCTCCATTCTACGAGCAGTACTTC.

This rearrangement joins TRBV6-5 to TRBJ2-7, with 7 nucleotides matching TRBD1. This CDR3 has 15 amino acids. V trimming: 6 bases; J trimming: 3 bases; junction bases outside the gene matches: 11. Germline CDR1 MNHEY, CDR2 SVGAGI. The CDR3 loop reads CASRQAGGAYYEQYF. In DNA form, the CDR3 reads TGTGCCAGCAGGCAAGCAGGGGGAGCTTACTACGAGCAGTACTTC.

This chain uses TRBV29-1 with TRBJ2-2; possibly TRBD1 for D (6 bases). The V gene's germline CDR1 is SQVTM and CDR2 ANQGSEA. This CDR3 is 14 amino acids long. Between the trimmed V and J ends, which lost 0 bases and 6 bases, there was a span of 11 bases. CDR3 bases: TGCAGCGTTGAAGATCACAGGGCGGCCGGGGAGCTGTTTTTT. It specifies CSVEDHRAAGELFF.

The CDR3 nucleotides read TGTGCCAGCAGTTTGCAGGGGAGAATATACGAGCAGTACTTC. This sequence encodes CASSLQGRIYEQYF. The chain combines TRBV27 with TRBJ2-7; D possibly corresponds to TRBD1 (6 bases). The CDR3 spans 14 residues. Germline CDR1 MNHEY, CDR2 SMNVEV (reference sequence). V lost 3 bases, J lost 4 bases, and 13 bases lay in between.

The DNA of the CDR3 is TGCGCCAGCAGCCAAGTCATCCGGGACACAAACACCGGGGAGCTGTTTTTT. This translates into CASSQVIRDTNTGELFF. This chain joins TRBV4-3 and TRBJ2-2; possible D gene TRBD1, 6 bases. Germline CDR1 and CDR2: LGHNA and YSLEER. The CDR3 consists of 17 residues. V was pared by 1 base and J by 2 bases, with 14 bases between.

The CDR3 region is CASSNSTDWNTEAFF. Here the CDR3 DNA reads TGTGCCAGCAGCAATTCGACAGACTGGAACACTGAAGCTTTCTTT. V is TRBV21-1 and J is TRBJ1-1; TRBD1, as called in the table, went unchecked against the DNA. TRBV21-1 is recorded as a pseudogene. The CDR3 consists of 15 residues.

V usage is TRBV27 and J usage is TRBJ1-1; D is undetermined. The CDR3 spans 15 residues. Germline assignment: CDR1 MNHEY and CDR2 SMNVEV (reference sequence). V shed 6 bases and J shed 0 bases, with 14 bases lying between them. CDR3 region: CASSLVPKMNTEAFF. CDR3 DNA sequence: TGTGCCAGCAGCCTAGTGCCGAAAATGAACACTGAAGCTTTCTTT.

The chain combines TRBV6-1 with TRBJ2-3; no clear D gene. CDR1 and CDR2 from the germline V gene are MNHNS and SASEGT. The CDR3 consists of 14 residues. V lost 2 bases and J 2 bases, leaving 8 bases between the germline ends. Written as DNA, the CDR3 is TGTGCCAGCAGTGAATTAGAGTTCACAGATACGCAGTATTTT. Translated, it gives CASSELEFTDTQYF.

This chain connects TRBV7-9 to TRBJ1-1; D not resolved. The germline V gene encodes CDR1 SEHNR and CDR2 FQNEAQ (reference sequence). The CDR3 has 13 residues. V was cut by 7 bases and J by 1 base, with 10 bases left in between. The CDR3 loop reads CASTPSSNTEAFF. The DNA for the CDR3 is TGTGCCAGCACCCCCAGTTCGAACACTGAAGCTTTCTTT.

The chain joins TRBV10-3 to TRBJ2-3; 12 bases map to TRBD2. The CDR3 consists of 16 residues. Germline V gene lookup returns CDR1 ENHRY and CDR2 SYGVKD. V was clipped by 10 bases and J by 0 bases; unmatched bases: 8. The CDR3 DNA reads TGTGCCAGCCATACTAGCGGGAGGACGAGCACAGATACGCAGTATTTT. It is translated as CASHTSGRTSTDTQYF.